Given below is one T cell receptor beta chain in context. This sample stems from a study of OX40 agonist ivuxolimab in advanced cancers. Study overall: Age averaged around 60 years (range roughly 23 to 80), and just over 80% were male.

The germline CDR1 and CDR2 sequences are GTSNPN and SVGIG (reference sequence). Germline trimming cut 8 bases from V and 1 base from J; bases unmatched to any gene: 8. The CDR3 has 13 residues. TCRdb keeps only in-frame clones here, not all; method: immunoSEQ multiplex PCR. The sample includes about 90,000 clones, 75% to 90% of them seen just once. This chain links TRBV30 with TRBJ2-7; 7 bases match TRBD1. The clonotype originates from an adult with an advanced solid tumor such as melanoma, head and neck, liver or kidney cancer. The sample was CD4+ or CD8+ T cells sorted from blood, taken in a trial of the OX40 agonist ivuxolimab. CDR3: CAGNRDSSYEQYF. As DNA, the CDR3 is TGTGCCGGTAACCGGGACAGTTCCTACGAGCAGTACTTC.